This TCR beta chain was captured in a study of CD8 T cells in ankylosing spondylitis. General observations from the study: Disease-associated clones were CD8+ and fairly uncommon in peripheral blood. It was reported that disease-linked clones were significantly enriched in matched ankylosing spondylitis synovial fluid.

TCRdb reanalysed the 5' RACE reads using MiXCR and keeps one entry per CDR3 protein. The table shows under 200,000 distinct CDR3 sequences, with roughly 13% occurring only once. In its sample, this clonotype was seen a few times. Its specificity is unknown. This CDR3 comprises 16 residues. Per germline, CDR1 SGHKS and CDR2 YYEKEE (reference sequence). V was clipped by 6 bases and J by 2 bases; unmatched bases: 11. This receptor was identified in a female donor with ankylosing spondylitis or in good health (not recorded which). The source material was blood, either unsorted or a sorted T cell fraction (not recorded which). V usage is TRBV5-5 and J usage is TRBJ2-5, with 9 positions matching TRBD2. The CDR3 protein is CASNKLAGPEQETQYF. The CDR3 DNA sequence: TGTGCCAGCAACAAACTAGCGGGCCCAGAACAAGAGACCCAGTACTTC.